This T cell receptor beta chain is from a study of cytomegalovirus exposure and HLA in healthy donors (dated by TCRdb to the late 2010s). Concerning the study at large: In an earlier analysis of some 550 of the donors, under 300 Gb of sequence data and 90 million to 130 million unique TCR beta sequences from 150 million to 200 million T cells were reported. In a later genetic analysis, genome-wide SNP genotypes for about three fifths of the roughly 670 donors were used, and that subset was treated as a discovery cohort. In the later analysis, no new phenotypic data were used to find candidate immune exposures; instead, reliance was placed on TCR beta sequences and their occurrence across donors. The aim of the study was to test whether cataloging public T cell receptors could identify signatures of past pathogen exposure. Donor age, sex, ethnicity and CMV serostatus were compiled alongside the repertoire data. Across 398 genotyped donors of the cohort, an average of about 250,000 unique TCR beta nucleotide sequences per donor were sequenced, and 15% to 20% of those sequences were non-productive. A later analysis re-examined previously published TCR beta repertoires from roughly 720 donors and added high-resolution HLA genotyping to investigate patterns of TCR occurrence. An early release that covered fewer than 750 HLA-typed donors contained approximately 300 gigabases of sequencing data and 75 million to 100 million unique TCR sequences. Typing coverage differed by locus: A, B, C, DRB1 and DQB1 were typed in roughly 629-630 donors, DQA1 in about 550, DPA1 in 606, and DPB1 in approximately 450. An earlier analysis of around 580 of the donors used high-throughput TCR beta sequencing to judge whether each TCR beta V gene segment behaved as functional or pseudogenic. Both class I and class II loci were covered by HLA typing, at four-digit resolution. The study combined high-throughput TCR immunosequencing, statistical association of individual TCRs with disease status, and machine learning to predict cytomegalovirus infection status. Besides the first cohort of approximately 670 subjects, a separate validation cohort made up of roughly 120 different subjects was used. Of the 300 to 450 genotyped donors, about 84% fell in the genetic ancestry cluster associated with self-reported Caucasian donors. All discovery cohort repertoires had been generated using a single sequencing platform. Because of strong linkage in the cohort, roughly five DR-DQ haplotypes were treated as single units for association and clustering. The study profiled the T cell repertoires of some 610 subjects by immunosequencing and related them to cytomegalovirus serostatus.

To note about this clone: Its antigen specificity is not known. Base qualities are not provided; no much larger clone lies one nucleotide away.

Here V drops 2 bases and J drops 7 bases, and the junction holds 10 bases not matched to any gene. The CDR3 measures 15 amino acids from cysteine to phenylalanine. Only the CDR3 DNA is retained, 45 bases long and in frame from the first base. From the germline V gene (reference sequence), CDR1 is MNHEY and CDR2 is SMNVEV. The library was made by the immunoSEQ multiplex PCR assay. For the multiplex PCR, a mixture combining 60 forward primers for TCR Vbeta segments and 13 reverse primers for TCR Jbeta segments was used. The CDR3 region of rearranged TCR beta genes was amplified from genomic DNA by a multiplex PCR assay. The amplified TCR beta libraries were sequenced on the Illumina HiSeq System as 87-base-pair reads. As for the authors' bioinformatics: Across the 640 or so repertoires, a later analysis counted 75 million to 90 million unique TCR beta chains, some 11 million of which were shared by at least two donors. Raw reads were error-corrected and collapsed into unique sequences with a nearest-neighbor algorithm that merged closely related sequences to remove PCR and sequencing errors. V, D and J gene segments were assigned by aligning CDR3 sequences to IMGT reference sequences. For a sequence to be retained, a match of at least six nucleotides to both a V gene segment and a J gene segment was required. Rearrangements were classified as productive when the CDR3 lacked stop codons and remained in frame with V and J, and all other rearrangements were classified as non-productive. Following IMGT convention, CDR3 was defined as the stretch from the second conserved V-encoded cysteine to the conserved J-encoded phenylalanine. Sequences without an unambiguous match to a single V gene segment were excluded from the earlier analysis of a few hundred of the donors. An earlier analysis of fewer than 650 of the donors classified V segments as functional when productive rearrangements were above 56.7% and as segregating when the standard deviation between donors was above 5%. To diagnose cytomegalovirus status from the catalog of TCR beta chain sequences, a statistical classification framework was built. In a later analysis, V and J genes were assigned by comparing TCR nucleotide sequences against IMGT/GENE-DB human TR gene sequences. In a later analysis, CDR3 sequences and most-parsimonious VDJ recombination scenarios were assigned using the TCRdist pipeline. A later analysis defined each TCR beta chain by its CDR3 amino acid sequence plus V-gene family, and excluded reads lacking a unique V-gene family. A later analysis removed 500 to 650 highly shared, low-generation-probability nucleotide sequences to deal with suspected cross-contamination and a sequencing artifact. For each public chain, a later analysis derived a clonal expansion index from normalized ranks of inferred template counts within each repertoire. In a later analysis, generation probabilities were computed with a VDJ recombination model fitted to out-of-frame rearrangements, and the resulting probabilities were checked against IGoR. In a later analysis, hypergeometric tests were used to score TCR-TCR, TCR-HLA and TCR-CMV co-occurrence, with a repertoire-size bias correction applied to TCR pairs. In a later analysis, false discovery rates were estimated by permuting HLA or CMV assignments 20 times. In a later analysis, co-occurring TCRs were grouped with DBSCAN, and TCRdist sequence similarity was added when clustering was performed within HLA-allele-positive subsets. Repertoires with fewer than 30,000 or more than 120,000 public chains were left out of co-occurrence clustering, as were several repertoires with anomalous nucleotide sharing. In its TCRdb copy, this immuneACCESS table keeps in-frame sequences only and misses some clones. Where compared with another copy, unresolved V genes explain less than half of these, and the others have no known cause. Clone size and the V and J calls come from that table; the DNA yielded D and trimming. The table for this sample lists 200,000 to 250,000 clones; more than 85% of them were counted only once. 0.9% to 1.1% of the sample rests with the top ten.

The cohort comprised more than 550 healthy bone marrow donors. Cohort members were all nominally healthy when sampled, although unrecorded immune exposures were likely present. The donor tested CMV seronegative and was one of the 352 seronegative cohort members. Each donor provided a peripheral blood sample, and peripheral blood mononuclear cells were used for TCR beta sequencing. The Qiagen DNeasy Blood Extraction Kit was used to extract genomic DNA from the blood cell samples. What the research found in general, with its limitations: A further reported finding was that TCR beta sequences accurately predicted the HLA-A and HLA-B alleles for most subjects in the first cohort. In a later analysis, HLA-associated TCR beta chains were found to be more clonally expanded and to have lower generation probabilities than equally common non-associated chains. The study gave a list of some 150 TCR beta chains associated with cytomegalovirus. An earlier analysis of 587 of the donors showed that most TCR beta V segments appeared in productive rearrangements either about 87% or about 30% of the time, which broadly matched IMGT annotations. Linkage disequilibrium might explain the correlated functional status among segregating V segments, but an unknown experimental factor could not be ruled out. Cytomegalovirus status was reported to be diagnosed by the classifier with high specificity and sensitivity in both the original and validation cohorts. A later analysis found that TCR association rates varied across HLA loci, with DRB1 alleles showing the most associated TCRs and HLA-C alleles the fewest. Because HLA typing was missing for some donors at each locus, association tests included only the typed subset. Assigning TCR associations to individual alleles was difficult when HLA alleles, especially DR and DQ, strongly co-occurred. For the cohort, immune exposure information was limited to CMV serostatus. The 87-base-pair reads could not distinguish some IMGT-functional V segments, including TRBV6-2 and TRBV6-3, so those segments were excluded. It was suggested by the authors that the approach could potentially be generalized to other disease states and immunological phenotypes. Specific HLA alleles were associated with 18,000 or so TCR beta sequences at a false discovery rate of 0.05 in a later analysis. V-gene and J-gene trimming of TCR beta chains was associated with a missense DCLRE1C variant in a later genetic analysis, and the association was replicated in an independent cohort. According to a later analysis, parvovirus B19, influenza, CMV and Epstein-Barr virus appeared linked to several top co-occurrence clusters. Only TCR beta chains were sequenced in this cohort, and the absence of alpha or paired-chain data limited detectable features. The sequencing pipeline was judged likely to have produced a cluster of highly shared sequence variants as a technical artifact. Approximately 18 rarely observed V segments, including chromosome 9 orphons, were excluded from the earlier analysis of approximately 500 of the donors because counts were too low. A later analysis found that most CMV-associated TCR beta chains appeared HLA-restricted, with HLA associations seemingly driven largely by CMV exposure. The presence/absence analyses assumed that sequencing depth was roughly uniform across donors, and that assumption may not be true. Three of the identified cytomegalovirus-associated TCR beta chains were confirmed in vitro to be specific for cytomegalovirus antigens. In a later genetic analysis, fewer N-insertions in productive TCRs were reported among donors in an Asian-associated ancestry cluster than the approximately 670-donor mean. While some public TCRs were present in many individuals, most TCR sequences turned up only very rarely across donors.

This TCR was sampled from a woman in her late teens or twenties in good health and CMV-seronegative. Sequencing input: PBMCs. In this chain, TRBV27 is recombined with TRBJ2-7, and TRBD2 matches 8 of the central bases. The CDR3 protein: CASSLVASGFWEQYF. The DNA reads TGTGCCAGCAGTTTAGTGGCTAGCGGGTTCTGGGAGCAGTACTTC.